The sequence of this T cell receptor (beta chain) was determined in a study of blood T cell repertoires in COVID-19 (dated by TCRdb to 2020 to 2022). Regarding the complete study: Collaborator samples came from the United States, Italy and Spain and covered acute and convalescent phases of COVID-19. Samples came from the ongoing ImmuneRACE study (first 160 participants) plus 1,254 subjects from 6 global collaborators. HLA class I and class II types, where available, came from metadata supplied by the sample provider rather than from assay-based typing. The repertoires were released in a freely available public database meant as a resource for research on the immune response to SARS-CoV-2. The prospective study material was composed of cDNA or gDNA derived from T cells, B-cell-depleted T cells, or PBMCs. Deeply sampled blood TCRbeta repertoires from subjects exposed to, actively infected with, or recovered from COVID-19 were included in the dataset. Sample metadata almost always included a de-identified subject ID, COVID-19 status, age in years and sex. Points the paper makes about the study in general: The amount of clinical and demographic metadata varied by source and participant and was provided uncurated.

On this clone itself: What antigen it recognizes has not been identified. There are no base qualities to consult, and no much larger clone falls within one base.

The CDR3 numbers 14 residues from cysteine through phenylalanine. Just the 42-base CDR3 DNA is kept, in frame starting at base 1. The germline V gene encodes CDR1 SQVTM and CDR2 ANQGSEA. Trimming removed 6 bases from V and 4 bases from J, leaving 18 bases between the germline ends. Collaborating institutions collected whole blood in K2EDTA tubes following their own protocols. For TCRbeta analysis, collaborators shipped samples in one of three forms: frozen whole blood, isolated PBMCs, or DNA extracted from either of those sample types. TCRbeta CDR3 regions were amplified from genomic DNA by means of the immunoSEQ Assay, a bias-controlled multiplex PCR. The authors processed their data as follows. The number of nucleated cells in each sample was estimated from the amplification of reference gene primers within the assay. To quantify the absolute abundance of each unique TCRbeta CDR3 rearrangement, sequence reads were collapsed and filtered. Productive Simpson clonality was computed per sample as the square root of Simpson's diversity index over productive rearrangements. The source is immuneACCESS, and TCRdb retained only in-frame sequences with V and J called. Part of the clones is not carried over; for the studies checked, unresolved V genes explain less than half of this, and the remainder is unexplained. The V and J calls and the clone size are those of that table, but D and trimming were determined from the DNA. The sample table shows 68,000 or so clones, and 80% to 90% are seen once. Clones ranked in the top ten supply under 3% of the sample.

The sequenced sample consisted of peripheral blood. This chain is built from TRBV29-1 and TRBJ1-2; no D gene can be assigned with confidence. This receptor was obtained from a man in his fifties or sixties with acute or convalescent COVID-19. This receptor has the CDR3 CSVAAPNPFYGYTF. DNA sequence: TGCAGCGTCGCCGCGCCCAACCCCTTCTATGGCTACACCTTC.